Presented here are 16 T cell receptor beta chains from one specimen sequenced in a study of control samples from healthy donors and cancer patients. Data came from immunoSEQ multiplex PCR; TCRdb stores just in-frame clones and leaves some out. Of more than 85,000 clones in the sample, around 92% were seen once. Sequencing was carried out using blood. The receptors stem from a woman under 30 in good health.

The chain employs TRBV7-9 and TRBJ2-2, with 7 bases aligning to TRBD1. Germline trimming cut 0 bases from V and 3 bases from J; bases unmatched to any gene: 10. The CDR3 consists of 18 residues. CDR1 SEHNR and CDR2 FQNEAQ come from the germline V gene (reference sequence). The CDR3 DNA reads TGTGCCAGCAGCTTAGCATCATCTGGGGACAGAGACACCGGGGAGCTGTTTTTT. Protein sequence: CASSLASSGDRDTGELFF.

The chain is built from TRBV3-1 (or the pseudogene TRBV3-2) and TRBJ2-2, with D unclear. The CDR3 sequence is 13 residues long. From germline, CDR1 is LGHDT and CDR2 YNNKEL (reference sequence). The V end was cut by 1 base, the J end by 3 bases, with 3 bases between. The DNA of the CDR3 is TGTGCCAGCAGCCAAGGGTACACCGGGGAGCTGTTTTTT. Its translation: CASSQGYTGELFF.

The chain combines TRBV4-3 with TRBJ2-7, with 10 bases matching TRBD2. Germline assignment: CDR1 LGHNA and CDR2 YSLEER. V shed 1 base and J 1 base; nucleotides not matched to a gene: 4. This CDR3 contains 16 residues. The CDR3 reads CASSQVPSGSSYEQYF. The CDR3 coding sequence is TGCGCCAGCAGCCAAGTTCCTAGCGGGAGTTCCTACGAGCAGTACTTC.

This chain joins TRBV6-2 or TRBV6-3 and TRBJ2-7; tentative D call: TRBD1 (6 bases). Between the trimmed V and J ends, which lost 2 bases and 5 bases, there was a span of 10 bases. Germline values: CDR1 MNHEY, CDR2 SVGEGT. This CDR3 is 13 amino acids long. This CDR3 reads CASSYLDRNEQYF. The DNA for the CDR3 is TGTGCCAGCAGTTACCTGGACAGAAACGAGCAGTACTTC.

The chain couples TRBV10-3 to TRBJ2-5; D not resolved. This CDR3 contains 14 residues. Germline CDR1 reads ENHRY; CDR2 reads SYGVKD. V lost 0 bases to trimming and J lost 4 bases, with 9 bases between them. The DNA of the CDR3 is TGTGCCATCAGTGAGTCGTTTTCCGGAGAGACCCAGTACTTC. As protein: CAISESFSGETQYF.

The chain combines TRBV6-5 with TRBJ2-3; the D gene could be TRBD1 or TRBD2 (5 bases each). CDR1 and CDR2 from the germline V gene are MNHEY and SVGAGI. The V end lost 8 bases, the J end lost 5 bases, and 8 bases lay between the germline ends. The CDR3 consists of 11 residues. CDR3 bases: TGTGCCAGCCGGGACGTAGATACGCAGTATTTT. Protein sequence: CASRDVDTQYF.

The sample holds one count of this clone. The genes are TRBV6-5 and TRBJ1-2, with TRBD1 matching 9 bases. The junction had 6 bases not matched to a gene; V was cut back by 10 bases and J by 0 bases. The CDR3 sequence is 14 residues long. Germline V gives CDR1 MNHEY, CDR2 SVGAGI. The CDR3 DNA reads TGTGCCACCCTCTGGGACAGGGCTAACTATGGCTACACCTTC. The encoded protein is CATLWDRANYGYTF.

CDR3 region: CASSFQGKNTEAFF. The DNA of the CDR3 is TGCGCCAGCAGCTTCCAGGGAAAGAACACTGAAGCTTTCTTT. V is TRBV5-1 and J is TRBJ1-1, with D perhaps matching TRBD1 (5 bases). The CDR3 runs 14 residues. Germline CDR1 reads SGHRS; CDR2 reads YFSETQ. The V and J ends lost 2 bases and 1 base respectively, with 9 bases between them.

V and J are TRBV6-1 and TRBJ1-5, with D possibly being TRBD1 (5 bases). This CDR3 comprises 12 residues. Germline CDR1 reads MNHNS; CDR2 reads SASEGT. The CDR3 nucleotides are TGTGCTGGAGGGGACCCCAATCAGCCCCAGCATTTT. Translating gives CAGGDPNQPQHF.

This sequence joins TRBV11-2 and TRBJ2-3; no definite D call. Looked up from germline, CDR1 is SGHAT and CDR2 is FQNNGV. This CDR3 comprises 14 residues. V was cut by 6 bases and J by 0 bases, with 10 bases left in between. CDR3 protein: CASSPEFSTDTQYF. Here the CDR3 DNA reads TGTGCCAGCAGTCCAGAGTTCAGCACAGATACGCAGTATTTT.

The chain recombines TRBV4-3 with TRBJ1-2; D call uncertain. The CDR3 loop spans 14 amino acids. The V and J ends lost 1 base and 3 bases respectively, with 9 bases between them. Germline CDR1 is LGHNA and CDR2 is YSLEER. CDR3 amino acids: CASSQGFLDYGYTF. The DNA for the CDR3 is TGCGCCAGCAGCCAAGGGTTTCTAGACTATGGCTACACCTTC.

This CDR3 is CASSLRELDGYTF. CDR3 in DNA: TGTGCCAGCAGTTTAAGGGAGTTGGATGGCTACACCTTC. This sequence joins TRBV12-3 or TRBV12-4 and TRBJ1-2; D unresolved. V lost 2 bases to trimming and J lost 6 bases, with 10 bases between them. The length of the CDR3 is 13 residues.

V usage is TRBV14 and J usage is TRBJ1-1; D not certain. The CDR3 is made up of 15 amino acids. Germline V gene data show CDR1 as SGHDN and CDR2 as FVKESK. Trimming stripped 0 bases from V and 1 base from J, with 9 bases between. The CDR3 loop reads CASSQDHGGNTEAFF. CDR3 DNA: TGTGCCAGCAGCCAAGATCATGGCGGGAACACTGAAGCTTTCTTT.

The CDR3 nucleotides read TGTGCCAGCAGCCTCGGGGGGTGGGTGGCCAAAAACATTCAGTACTTC. Protein: CASSLGGWVAKNIQYF. V and J are TRBV7-2 and TRBJ2-4, with TRBD2 matching 7 bases. CDR1 SGHTA and CDR2 FQGNSA come from the germline V gene. CDR3 size: 16 residues. With V trimmed by 5 bases and J by 1 base, 8 bases remained unmatched.

The V gene is TRBV12-3 or TRBV12-4, the J gene TRBJ2-7, with D unclear. The CDR3 extends over 10 amino acids. With 7 bases removed from V and 5 bases from J, the gap between germline ends came to 6 bases. For the CDR3, the DNA is TGTGCCAGCATGGGTCACGAGCAGTACTTC. This sequence encodes CASMGHEQYF.

The chain joins TRBV24-1 to TRBJ2-7; 9 bases fit TRBD1. Germline CDR1 reads KGHDR; CDR2 reads SFDVKD. V trimming: 6 bases; J trimming: 4 bases; junction bases outside the gene matches: 6. This CDR3 spans 14 amino acids. CDR3 sequence: CATSSTGGVYEQYF. CDR3 DNA: TGTGCCACCAGTTCGACAGGGGGGGTTTACGAGCAGTACTTC.